This T cell receptor (beta chain) is drawn from a study of blood T cell repertoires in COVID-19. Looking at the study overall: Acute-phase and convalescent COVID-19 samples originated in the United States, Italy and Spain.

The assay was immunoSEQ multiplex PCR, and TCRdb's table has in-frame clones only and misses some. The sample has fewer than 150,000 clones; about 88% are singletons. There are 14 residues in the CDR3. The ends were cut back, 4 bases at V and 6 bases at J, with 15 bases in the middle. CDR1 is SQVTM, CDR2 ANQGSEA, per germline. Sequenced material: peripheral blood. The V and J genes are TRBV29-1 and TRBJ2-2; D remains ambiguous. This sequence originates from a man in his fifties with active or convalescent COVID-19. Here the CDR3 DNA reads TGCAGCGTTGGGTCTCTACAGACGGCCGGGGAGCTGTTTTTT. The encoded protein is CSVGSLQTAGELFF.